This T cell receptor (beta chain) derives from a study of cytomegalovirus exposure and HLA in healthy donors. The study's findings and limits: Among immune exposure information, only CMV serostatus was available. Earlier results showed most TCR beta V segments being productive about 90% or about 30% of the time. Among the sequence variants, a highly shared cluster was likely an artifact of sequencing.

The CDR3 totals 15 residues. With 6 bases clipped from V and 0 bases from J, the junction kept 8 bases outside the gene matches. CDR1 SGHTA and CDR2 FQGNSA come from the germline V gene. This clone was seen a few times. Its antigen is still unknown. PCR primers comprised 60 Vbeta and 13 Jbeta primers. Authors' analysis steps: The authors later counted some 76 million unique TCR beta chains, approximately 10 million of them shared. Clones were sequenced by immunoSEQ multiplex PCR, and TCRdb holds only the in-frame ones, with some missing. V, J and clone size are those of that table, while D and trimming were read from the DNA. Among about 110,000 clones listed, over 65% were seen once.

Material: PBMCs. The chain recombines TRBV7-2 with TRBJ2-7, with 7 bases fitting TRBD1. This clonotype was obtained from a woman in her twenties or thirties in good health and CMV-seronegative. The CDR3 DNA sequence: TGTGCCAGCAGACTCACAGGGGAGACCTCCTACGAGCAGTACTTC. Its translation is CASRLTGETSYEQYF.